This T cell receptor beta chain stems from a study of T cell responses to AZD1222 COVID-19 vaccine (dated by TCRdb to the early 2020s). Regarding the study in general: AZD1222 recipients given second doses at about 4 weeks or at about 12 weeks were pooled, since spike-specific TCR depth and breadth were not found to differ between the two schedules. Enrollment into the trials was organized by age into subgroups of 18-55, 56-69 and 70-plus years, and those subgroups contained approximately 150, 30 and 60 TCR-sequenced participants, respectively. TCR sequencing covered fewer than 250 trial participants: 207 given two doses of AZD1222 and about 26 given two doses of MenACWY control vaccine. Broad study findings and their caveats: Because no day 14 peak-response samples were available, repertoires were characterized only after the peak T cell response. The whole spike protein was spanned by vaccine-associated CD4 TCRs, and dominant responses were seen in regions 160-218 and 743-854. The 56-69-year group was small, and its depth increase did not reach significance, likely because of low power. Reportedly, close to half of the unique spike-specific TCRs recognized epitopes lying outside the regions that are mutated in the B.1.351 and B.1.1.7 variants. Only five to seven AZD1222 recipients were SARS-CoV-2 seropositive at baseline, limiting conclusions about previously exposed vaccinees. After two AZD1222 doses, both the breadth and the depth of spike-specific TCRs were significantly higher than at day 0 and than in MenACWY recipients. Most participants were white British and females outnumbered males, and the authors suggested that clonal diversity may have been underestimated.

Notes on this clone: Its antigen has not been determined. Qualities for individual bases were not recorded, and no much larger clone is one base off.

Including cysteine and phenylalanine, the CDR3 has 16 amino acids. CDR3 DNA is the only sequence kept; it has 48 bases, read in frame from the first base. Trimming costs V 2 bases and J 2 bases, and their ends lie 16 bases apart. The germline V gene specifies SGDLS as CDR1 and YYNGEE as CDR2. What the time point label conveys for this sample: baseline before first vaccination. Vaccinee samples were obtained from the UK trials COV001 and COV002, which included a single-blind randomized controlled phase 2/3 trial of AZD1222 (ChAdOx1 nCoV-19) in healthy adults. Trial participant PBMC samples were collected at day 0 and day 28 after the second dose for TCRbeta chain sequencing. The CDR3 regions of human TCRbeta chains were analyzed by immunosequencing. Processing in the source paper ran as follows. TCRs in the repertoires were compared against a reference library of SARS-CoV-2-specific TCRs that had been generated with the MIRA antigen-specificity platform. Breadth was defined as the fraction of unique TCRs that were SARS-CoV-2-associated. Depth was defined as the fraction of total T cells that were SARS-CoV-2-associated. Using the MIRA data, each spike-specific TCR was mapped to the spike region that the TCR reacts to and placed in a CD4 or CD8 class. Log10-transformed breadth and depth values were compared by one-way ANOVA with Sidak's multiple comparisons tests. The source is immuneACCESS, and TCRdb retained only in-frame sequences with V and J called. Part of the clones is not carried over; for the studies checked, unresolved V genes explain less than half of this, and the remainder is unexplained. Clonal size and the V and J genes are those of that table, whereas D and trimming came from the DNA. This sample holds approximately 140,000 clones; around nine tenths were observed only once. About 3% of the sample lies in the top ten.

The V gene is TRBV9 and the J gene is TRBJ1-2, with TRBD1 perhaps the D gene, on 6 matching bases. This clonotype originated in an adult in good health. Sequenced material: peripheral blood, taken on day 0 of AZD1222 vaccination. For the CDR3, the sequence is CASSVSPQGPNYGYTF. The DNA sequence reads TGTGCCAGCAGCGTCTCTCCACAGGGACCGAACTATGGCTACACCTTC.